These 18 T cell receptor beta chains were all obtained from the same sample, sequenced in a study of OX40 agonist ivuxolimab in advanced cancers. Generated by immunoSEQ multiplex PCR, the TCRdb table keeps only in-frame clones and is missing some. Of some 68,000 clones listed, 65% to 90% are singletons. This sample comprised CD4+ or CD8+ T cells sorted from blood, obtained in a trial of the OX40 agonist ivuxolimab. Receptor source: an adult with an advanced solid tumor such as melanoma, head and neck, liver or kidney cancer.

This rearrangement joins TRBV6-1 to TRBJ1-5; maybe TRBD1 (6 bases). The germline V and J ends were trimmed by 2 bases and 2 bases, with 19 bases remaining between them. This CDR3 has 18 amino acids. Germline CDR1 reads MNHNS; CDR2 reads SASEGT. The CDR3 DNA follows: TGTGCCAGCAGTGAAATGAGACAGGTGGCGGGAGGCAATCAGCCCCAGCATTTT. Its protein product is CASSEMRQVAGGNQPQHF.

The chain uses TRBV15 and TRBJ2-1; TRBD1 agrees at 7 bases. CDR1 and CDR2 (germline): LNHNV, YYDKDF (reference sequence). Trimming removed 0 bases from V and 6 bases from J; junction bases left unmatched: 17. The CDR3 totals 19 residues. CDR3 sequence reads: CATSREEVWNRGMGNEQFF. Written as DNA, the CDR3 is TGTGCCACCAGCAGAGAGGAAGTATGGAACAGGGGAATGGGCAATGAGCAGTTCTTC.

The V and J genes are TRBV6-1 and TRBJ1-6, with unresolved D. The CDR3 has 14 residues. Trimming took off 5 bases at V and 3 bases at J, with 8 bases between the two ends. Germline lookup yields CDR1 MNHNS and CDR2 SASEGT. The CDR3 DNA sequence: TGTGCCAGCAGTCTGACGCTCTATAATTCACCCCTCCACTTT. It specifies CASSLTLYNSPLHF.

The CDR3 coding sequence is TGCGCCAGCAGCTTGGCCGGCAGGAACAGGTCACCCCTCCACTTT. It specifies CASSLAGRNRSPLHF. The chain is built from TRBV5-1 and TRBJ1-6; possible D gene TRBD1, 5 bases. CDR3 size: 15 residues. The germline V gene has CDR1 SGHRS and CDR2 YFSETQ. Trimming took off 0 bases at V and 10 bases at J, with 14 bases between the two ends. Variable domain in full (rest from reference TRBV5-1 and TRBJ1-6): KAGVTQTPRYLIKTRGQQVTLSCSPISGHRSVSWYQQTPGQGLQFLFEYFSETQRNKGNFPGRFSGRQFSNSRSEMNVSTLELGDSALYLCASSLAGRNRSPLHFGNGTRLTVT.

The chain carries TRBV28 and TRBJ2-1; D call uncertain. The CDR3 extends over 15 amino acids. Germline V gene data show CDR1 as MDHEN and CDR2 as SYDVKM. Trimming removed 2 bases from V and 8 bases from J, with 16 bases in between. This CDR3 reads CASSLQVAGYDEQFF. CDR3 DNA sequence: TGTGCCAGCAGTTTACAAGTTGCAGGTTACGATGAGCAGTTCTTC.

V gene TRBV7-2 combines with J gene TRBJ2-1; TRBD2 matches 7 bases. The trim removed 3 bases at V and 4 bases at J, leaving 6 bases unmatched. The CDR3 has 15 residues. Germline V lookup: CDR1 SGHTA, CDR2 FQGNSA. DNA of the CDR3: TGTGCCAGCAGCTTGGGGGGGGTTTGGTACAATGAGCAGTTCTTC. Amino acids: CASSLGGVWYNEQFF. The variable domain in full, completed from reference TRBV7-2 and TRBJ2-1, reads GAGVSQSPSNKVTEKGKDVELRCDPISGHTALYWYRQSLGQGLEFLIYFQGNSAPDKSGLPSDRFSAERTGGSVSTLTIQRTQQEDSAVYLCASSLGGVWYNEQFFGPGTRLTVL.

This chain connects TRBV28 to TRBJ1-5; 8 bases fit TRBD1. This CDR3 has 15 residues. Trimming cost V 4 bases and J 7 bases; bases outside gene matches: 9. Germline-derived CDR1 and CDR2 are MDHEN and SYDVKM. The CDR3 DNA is TGTGCCAGCAGTTACGGACAGGGAAGTTGGCAGCCCCAGCATTTT. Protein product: CASSYGQGSWQPQHF. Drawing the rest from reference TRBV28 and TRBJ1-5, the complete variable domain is DVKVTQSSRYLVKRTGEKVFLECVQDMDHENMFWYRQDPGLGLRLIYFSYDVKMKEKGDIPEGYSVSREKKERFSLILESASTNQTSMYLCASSYGQGSWQPQHFGDGTRLSIL.

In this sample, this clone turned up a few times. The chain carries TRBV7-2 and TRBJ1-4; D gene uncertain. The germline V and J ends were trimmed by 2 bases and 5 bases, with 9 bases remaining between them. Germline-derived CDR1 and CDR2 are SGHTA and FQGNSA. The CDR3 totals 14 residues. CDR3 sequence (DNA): TGTGCCAGCAGCTTACAGTGGGGAAATGAAAAACTGTTTTTT. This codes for CASSLQWGNEKLFF.

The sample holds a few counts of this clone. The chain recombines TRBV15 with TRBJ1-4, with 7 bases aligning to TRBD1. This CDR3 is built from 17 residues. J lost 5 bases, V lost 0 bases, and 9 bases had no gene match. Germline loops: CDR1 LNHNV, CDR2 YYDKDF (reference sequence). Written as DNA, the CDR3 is TGTGCCACCAGCAGAGATCAGGAGACAGGGAGGAATGAAAAACTGTTTTTT. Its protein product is CATSRDQETGRNEKLFF.

CDR3 region: CASSQVPSTDTQYF. In DNA, the CDR3 is TGCGCCAGCAGCCAAGTCCCTAGCACAGATACGCAGTATTTT. The chain links TRBV4-1 to TRBJ2-3; D unresolved. The CDR3 is 14 amino acids. The V gene lost 1 base and the J gene lost 0 bases, with 5 bases spanning the gap. Germline CDR1 reads MGHRA; CDR2 reads YSYEKL.

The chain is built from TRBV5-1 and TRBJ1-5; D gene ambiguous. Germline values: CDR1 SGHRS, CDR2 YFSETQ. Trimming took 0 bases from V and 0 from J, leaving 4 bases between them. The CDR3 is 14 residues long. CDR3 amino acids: CASSLGYSNQPQHF. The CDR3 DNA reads TGCGCCAGCAGCTTGGGGTATAGCAATCAGCCCCAGCATTTT.

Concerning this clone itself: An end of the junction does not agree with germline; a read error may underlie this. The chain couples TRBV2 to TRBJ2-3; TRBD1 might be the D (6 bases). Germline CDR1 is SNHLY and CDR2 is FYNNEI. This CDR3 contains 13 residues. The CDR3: CASGDRSTDTQYF. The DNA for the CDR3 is TGTGCCAGCGGTGACAGGTCCACAGATACGCAGTATTTT.

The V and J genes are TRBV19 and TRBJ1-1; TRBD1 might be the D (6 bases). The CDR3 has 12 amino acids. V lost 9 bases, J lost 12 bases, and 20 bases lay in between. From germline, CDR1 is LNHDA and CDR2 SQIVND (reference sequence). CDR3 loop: CASTRDTGSPFF. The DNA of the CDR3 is TGTGCCAGCACTCGGGACACCGGGAGTCCTTTCTTT.

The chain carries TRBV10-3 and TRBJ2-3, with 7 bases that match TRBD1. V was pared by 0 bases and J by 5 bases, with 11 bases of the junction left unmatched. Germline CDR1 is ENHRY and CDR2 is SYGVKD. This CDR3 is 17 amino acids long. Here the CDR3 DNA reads TGTGCCATCAGTGAGTCTACAGGGGCTTTGATGGGAGATACGCAGTATTTT. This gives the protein CAISESTGALMGDTQYF.

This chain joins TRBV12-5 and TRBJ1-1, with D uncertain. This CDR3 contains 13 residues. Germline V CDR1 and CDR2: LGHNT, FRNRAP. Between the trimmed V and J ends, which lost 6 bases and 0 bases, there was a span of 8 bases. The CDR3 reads CASGAKVNTEAFF. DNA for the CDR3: TGTGCTAGTGGGGCCAAGGTGAACACTGAAGCTTTCTTT.

The CDR3: CASSEAGRAYEQYF. CDR3 DNA: TGTGCCAGCAGTGAGGCAGGTAGGGCGTACGAGCAGTACTTC. The chain carries TRBV6-1 and TRBJ2-7; D is unresolved. The CDR3 contains 14 residues. The V gene lost 3 bases and the J gene lost 4 bases, with 13 bases spanning the gap. Germline CDR1 and CDR2: MNHNS and SASEGT.

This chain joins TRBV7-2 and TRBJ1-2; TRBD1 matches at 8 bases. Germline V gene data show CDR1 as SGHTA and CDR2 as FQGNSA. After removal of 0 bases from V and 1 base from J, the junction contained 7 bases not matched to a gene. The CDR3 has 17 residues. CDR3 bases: TGTGCCAGCAGCTTAGCGCTGACAGGGGCCAATAACTATGGCTACACCTTC. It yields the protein CASSLALTGANNYGYTF.

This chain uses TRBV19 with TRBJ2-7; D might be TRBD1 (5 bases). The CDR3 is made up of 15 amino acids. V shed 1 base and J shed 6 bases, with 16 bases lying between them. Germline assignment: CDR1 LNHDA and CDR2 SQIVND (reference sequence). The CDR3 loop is CASSIGGLGPLEQYF. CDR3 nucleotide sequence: TGTGCCAGTAGTATAGGAGGTTTGGGGCCCCTCGAGCAGTACTTC.